This T cell receptor (beta chain) originates from a study of cytomegalovirus exposure and HLA in healthy donors (dated 2017 in TCRdb). For the wider study: According to an earlier analysis of several hundred of the donors, about 170 million T cells yielded some 110 million unique TCR beta sequences and around 280 Gb of sequence data. Approximately 310 gigabases of sequencing data and approximately 85 million unique TCR sequences were included in an early release covering several hundred HLA-typed donors. The genetic ancestry cluster associated with self-reported Caucasian donors included 81% of the roughly 380 genotyped donors. The study aimed to test whether cataloging public T cell receptors could reveal signatures of past pathogen exposure. Using immunosequencing, the study profiled T cell repertoires from some 670 subjects and related those repertoires to cytomegalovirus serostatus. In addition to the first cohort of 650 to 750 subjects, a separate validation cohort of 130 or so different subjects was used. To predict cytomegalovirus infection status, the study brought together high-throughput TCR immunosequencing, statistical association of individual TCRs with disease status, and machine learning. A later analysis re-examined previously published TCR beta repertoires from about 700 donors and added high-resolution HLA genotyping to investigate patterns of TCR occurrence. Rather than drawing on any new phenotypic data, the later analysis identified candidate immune exposures from TCR beta sequences and the way those sequences occurred across donors. An earlier analysis of around 580 of the donors used high-throughput TCR beta sequencing to judge whether each TCR beta V gene segment behaved as functional or pseudogenic. Donor age, sex, ethnicity and CMV serostatus were collected together with the repertoire data. In a later genetic analysis, genome-wide SNP genotypes for about 60% of the 666 donors were used, and that subset was treated as a discovery cohort. Every discovery cohort repertoire had been produced on one sequencing platform. HLA typing included class I and class II loci at four-digit resolution. The number of donors typed differed by locus, with about 629-630 for A, B, C, DRB1 and DQB1, about 500 for DQA1, 600 to 610 for DPA1, and some 470 for DPB1. About five DR-DQ haplotypes were treated as single units for association and clustering because of strong linkage in the cohort. Among over 350 genotyped donors of the cohort, an average of about 240,000 unique TCR beta nucleotide sequences were sequenced per donor, roughly a sixth of them non-productive.

Sequences LGHNA (CDR1) and YNFKEQ (CDR2) are obtained from the germline V gene. Trimming takes 4 bases off V and 3 bases off J; junction bases not matched to a gene: 2. Including the terminal cysteine and phenylalanine, the CDR3 comprises 15 residues. Of all the DNA, just the CDR3 is kept, 45 bases in frame from base 1. The method was the immunoSEQ multiplex PCR assay. For the multiplex PCR, a mixture combining 60 forward primers for TCR Vbeta segments and 13 reverse primers for TCR Jbeta segments was used. The CDR3 region of rearranged TCR beta genes was amplified from genomic DNA with a multiplex PCR assay. On the Illumina HiSeq System, the amplified TCR beta libraries were sequenced as 87-base-pair reads. Per the source publication's procedure: Across the 640 or so repertoires, a later analysis counted approximately 75 million unique TCR beta chains, 8.5 million to 12 million of which were shared by at least two donors. Raw reads were error-corrected and collapsed into unique sequences by a nearest-neighbor algorithm in which closely related sequences were merged to remove PCR and sequencing errors. CDR3 sequences were aligned to IMGT reference sequences to assign V, D and J gene segments. For a sequence to be retained, a match of at least six nucleotides was required to both a V gene segment and a J gene segment. A rearrangement was called productive if the CDR3 had no stop codons and remained in frame with V and J, and every other rearrangement was called non-productive. CDR3 was defined by IMGT convention, running from the second conserved V-encoded cysteine to the conserved J-encoded phenylalanine. The earlier analysis of more than 450 of the donors excluded sequences that lacked an unambiguous match to a single V gene segment. In an earlier analysis of several hundred of the donors, a V segment was called functional when productive rearrangements were above 56.7%, and segregating when the standard deviation between donors exceeded 5%. A statistical classification framework was built to diagnose cytomegalovirus status from the catalog of TCR beta chain sequences. V and J gene assignment, in a later analysis, came from comparing TCR nucleotide sequences with IMGT/GENE-DB human TR gene sequences. In a later analysis, CDR3 sequences and most-parsimonious VDJ recombination scenarios were assigned using the TCRdist pipeline. In a later analysis, every TCR beta chain was defined by the combination of its CDR3 amino acid sequence and its V-gene family, and reads without a unique V-gene family were dropped. To address suspected cross-contamination and a sequencing artifact, a later analysis removed approximately 600 highly shared, low-generation-probability nucleotide sequences. In a later analysis, a clonal expansion index for each public chain was calculated from normalized within-repertoire ranks of inferred template counts. In a later analysis, generation probabilities were computed using a VDJ recombination model fitted to out-of-frame rearrangements, and the results were checked against IGoR. In a later analysis, hypergeometric tests were used to score TCR-TCR, TCR-HLA and TCR-CMV co-occurrence, with a repertoire-size bias correction applied to TCR pairs. In a later analysis, false discovery rates were estimated by permuting HLA or CMV assignments 20 times. A later analysis grouped co-occurring TCRs with DBSCAN, adding TCRdist sequence similarity when clustering within HLA-allele-positive subsets. Co-occurrence clustering excluded repertoires with fewer than 30,000 or more than 120,000 public chains, plus five with anomalous nucleotide sharing. Sourced from immuneACCESS, this table was stored by TCRdb with only in-frame sequences that have V and J called. A share of the clones is absent; for the studies checked, an unresolved V gene accounts for under half, and the remainder has no known explanation. The DNA gave D and trimming, while V, J and clone size come from that table. The sample table contains fewer than 65,000 clones; only one count was recorded for roughly 77% of them. In total, the top ten clones hold approximately 3.4% of the sample.

Of note for this clone: The antigen it recognizes is unknown. No clone much larger than this one lies a single base away; base qualities are absent.

The cohort comprised 670 or so healthy bone marrow donors. At the time of sampling, all cohort members were nominally healthy, though unrecorded immune exposures were likely present. The donor tested CMV seropositive, placing the donor among the 250 to 350 seropositive members of the cohort. A peripheral blood sample was collected from each donor, and TCR beta sequencing was performed on peripheral blood mononuclear cells. The Qiagen DNeasy Blood Extraction Kit was used to extract genomic DNA from the blood cell samples. What the work shows at the level of the full study, not this receptor alone: Compared with equally common non-associated chains, HLA-associated TCR beta chains in a later analysis were more clonally expanded and had lower generation probabilities. According to a later analysis, TCR association rates differed among HLA loci, with DRB1 alleles showing the most associated TCRs and HLA-C alleles showing the fewest. A group of highly shared sequence variants was considered likely to be a technical artifact of the sequencing pipeline. Roughly uniform sequencing depth across donors was assumed in presence/absence analyses, although this assumption may not hold. While some public TCRs were present in many individuals, most TCR sequences turned up only very rarely across donors. The 87-base-pair reads could not distinguish some IMGT-functional V segments, including TRBV6-2 and TRBV6-3, so those segments were excluded. According to a later genetic analysis, donors in an Asian-associated ancestry cluster had fewer N-insertions in productive TCRs than the approximately 650-donor mean. In the study, 150 to 200 TCR beta chains were listed as associated with cytomegalovirus. At a false discovery rate of 0.05, a later analysis linked 16,000 or so TCR beta sequences to specific HLA alleles. A further reported finding was that TCR beta sequences accurately predicted the HLA-A and HLA-B alleles for most subjects in the first cohort. An association between a missense DCLRE1C variant and V-gene and J-gene trimming of TCR beta chains was found in a later genetic analysis and replicated in an independent cohort. This cohort had only TCR beta chains sequenced, and the lack of alpha or paired-chain data limited which features could be detected. According to the authors, the approach could potentially be generalized to other disease states and immunological phenotypes. Because counts were too low, about 15 rarely observed V segments, including chromosome 9 orphons, were left out of the earlier analysis of some 640 of the donors. CMV serostatus was the only immune exposure information available for the cohort. According to a later analysis, most CMV-associated TCR beta chains appeared to be HLA-restricted, and the HLA associations seemed to be driven largely by CMV exposure. In an earlier analysis of fewer than 700 of the donors, most TCR beta V segments appeared in productive rearrangements about 90% or about 30% of the time, broadly matching IMGT annotations. Because some donors lacked HLA typing at each locus, the association tests relied only on the typed subset. In vitro tests confirmed that a few of the cytomegalovirus-associated TCR beta chains recognize cytomegalovirus antigens. In both the original and validation cohorts, the classifier was reported to diagnose cytomegalovirus status with high specificity and sensitivity. When HLA alleles, especially DR and DQ, strongly co-occurred, attributing TCR associations to individual alleles was difficult. A later analysis reported that several top co-occurrence clusters appeared linked to parvovirus B19, influenza, CMV and Epstein-Barr virus. Correlated functional status among segregating V segments might reflect linkage disequilibrium, but an unknown experimental factor could not be ruled out.

Sequenced sample: PBMCs. This clonotype was obtained from a woman in her forties in good health and CMV-seropositive. Recombination connected TRBV4-2 to TRBJ2-5, with 13 bases matching TRBD2. Read as DNA, the sequence is TGTGCCAGCAGCCCAGGGACTAGCGGGGAAGAGACCCAGTACTTC. This yields the protein CASSPGTSGEETQYF.